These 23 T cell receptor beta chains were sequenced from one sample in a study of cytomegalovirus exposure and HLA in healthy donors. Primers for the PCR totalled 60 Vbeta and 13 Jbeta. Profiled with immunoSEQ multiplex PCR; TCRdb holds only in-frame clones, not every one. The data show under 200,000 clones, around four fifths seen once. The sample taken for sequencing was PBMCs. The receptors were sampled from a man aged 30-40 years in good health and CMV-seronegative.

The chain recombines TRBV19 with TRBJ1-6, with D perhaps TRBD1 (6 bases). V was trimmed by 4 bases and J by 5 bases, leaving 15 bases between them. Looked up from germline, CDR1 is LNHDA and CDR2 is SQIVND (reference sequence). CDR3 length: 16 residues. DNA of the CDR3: TGTGCCAGTAGTACCGTGACAGGATCGGATAATTCACCCCTCCACTTT. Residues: CASSTVTGSDNSPLHF.

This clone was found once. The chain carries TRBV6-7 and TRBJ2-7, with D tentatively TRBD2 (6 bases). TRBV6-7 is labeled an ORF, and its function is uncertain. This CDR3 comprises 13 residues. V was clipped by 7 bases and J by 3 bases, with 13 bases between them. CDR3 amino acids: CASNHGTLYEQYF. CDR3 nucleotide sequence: TGTGCCAGCAATCACGGGACTCTCTACGAGCAGTACTTC.

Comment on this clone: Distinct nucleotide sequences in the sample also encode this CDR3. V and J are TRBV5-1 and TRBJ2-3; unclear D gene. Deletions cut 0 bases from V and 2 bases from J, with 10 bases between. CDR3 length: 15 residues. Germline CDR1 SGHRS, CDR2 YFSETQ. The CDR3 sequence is CASSLGGDSTDTQYF. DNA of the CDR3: TGCGCCAGCAGCTTGGGTGGTGACTCCACAGATACGCAGTATTTT.

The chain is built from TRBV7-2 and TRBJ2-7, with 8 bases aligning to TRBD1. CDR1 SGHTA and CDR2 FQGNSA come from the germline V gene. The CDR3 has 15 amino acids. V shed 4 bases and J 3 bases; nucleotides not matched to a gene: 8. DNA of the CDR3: TGTGCCAGCAGCTACCCTGGACAGGGATACTACGAGCAGTACTTC. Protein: CASSYPGQGYYEQYF.

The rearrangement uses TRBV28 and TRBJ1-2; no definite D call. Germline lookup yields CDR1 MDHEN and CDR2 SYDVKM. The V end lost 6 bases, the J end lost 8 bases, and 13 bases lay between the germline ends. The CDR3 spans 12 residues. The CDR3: CASRGFGGGYTF. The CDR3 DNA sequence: TGTGCCAGCAGAGGATTCGGCGGGGGCTACACCTTC.

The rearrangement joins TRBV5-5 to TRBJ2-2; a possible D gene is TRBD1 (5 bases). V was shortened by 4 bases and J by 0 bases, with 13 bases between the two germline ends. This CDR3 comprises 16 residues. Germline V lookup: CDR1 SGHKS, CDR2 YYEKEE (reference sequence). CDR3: CASSISTAANTGELFF. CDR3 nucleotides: TGTGCCAGCAGCATATCGACAGCTGCGAACACCGGGGAGCTGTTTTTT.

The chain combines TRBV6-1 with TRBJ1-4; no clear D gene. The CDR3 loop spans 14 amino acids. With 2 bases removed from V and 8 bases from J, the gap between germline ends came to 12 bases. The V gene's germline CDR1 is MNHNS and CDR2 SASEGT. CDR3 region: CASSEPGLGEKLFF. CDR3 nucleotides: TGTGCCAGCAGTGAACCGGGGTTAGGAGAAAAACTGTTTTTT.

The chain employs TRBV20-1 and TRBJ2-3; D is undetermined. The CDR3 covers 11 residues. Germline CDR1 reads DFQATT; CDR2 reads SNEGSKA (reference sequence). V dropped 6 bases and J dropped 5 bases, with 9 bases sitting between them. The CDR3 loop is CSAGPGDTQYF. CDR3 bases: TGCAGTGCCGGCCCGGGAGATACGCAGTATTTT.

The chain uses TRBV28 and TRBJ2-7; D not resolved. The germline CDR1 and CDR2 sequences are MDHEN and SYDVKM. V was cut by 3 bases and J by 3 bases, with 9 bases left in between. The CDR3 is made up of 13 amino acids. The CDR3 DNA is TGTGCCAGCAGTTTTGGGCAGAACTACGAGCAGTACTTC. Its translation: CASSFGQNYEQYF.

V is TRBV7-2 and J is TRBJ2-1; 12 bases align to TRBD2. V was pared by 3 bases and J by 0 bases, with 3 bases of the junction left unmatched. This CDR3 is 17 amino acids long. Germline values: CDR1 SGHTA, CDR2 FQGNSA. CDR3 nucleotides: TGTGCCAGCAGCTTCGGACTAGCGGGACTCTCCTACAATGAGCAGTTCTTC. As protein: CASSFGLAGLSYNEQFF.

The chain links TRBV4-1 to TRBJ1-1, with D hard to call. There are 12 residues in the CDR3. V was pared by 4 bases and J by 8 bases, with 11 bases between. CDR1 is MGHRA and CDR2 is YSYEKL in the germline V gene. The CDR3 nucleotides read TGCGCCAGCAGCCCCAGTCGTTCGGAAGCTTTCTTT. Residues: CASSPSRSEAFF.

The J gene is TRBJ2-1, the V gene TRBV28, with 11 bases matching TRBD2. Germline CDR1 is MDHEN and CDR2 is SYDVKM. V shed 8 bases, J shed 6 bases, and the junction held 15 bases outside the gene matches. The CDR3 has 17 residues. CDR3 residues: CASYIAGGSNRGNEQFF. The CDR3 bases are TGTGCCAGCTATATAGCGGGGGGGTCCAACCGGGGCAATGAGCAGTTCTTC.

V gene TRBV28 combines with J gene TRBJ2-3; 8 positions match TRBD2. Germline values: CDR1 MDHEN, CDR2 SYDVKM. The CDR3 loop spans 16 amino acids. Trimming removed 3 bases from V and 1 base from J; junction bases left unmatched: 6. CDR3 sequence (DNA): TGTGCCAGCAGTTTTATGTTTAGCGGGGGCACAGATACGCAGTATTTT. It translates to CASSFMFSGGTDTQYF.

CDR3 nucleotide sequence: TGCGCCAGCAGCTCCACAGGGGGCGTTCTTTCAGATACGCAGTATTTT. The encoded protein is CASSSTGGVLSDTQYF. This chain joins TRBV5-1 and TRBJ2-3, with 9 positions matching TRBD1. V trimming: 3 bases; J trimming: 4 bases; junction bases outside the gene matches: 9. Germline assignment: CDR1 SGHRS and CDR2 YFSETQ. The CDR3 spans 16 residues. The full variable domain, completed using reference TRBV5-1 and TRBJ2-3, is KAGVTQTPRYLIKTRGQQVTLSCSPISGHRSVSWYQQTPGQGLQFLFEYFSETQRNKGNFPGRFSGRQFSNSRSEMNVSTLELGDSALYLCASSSTGGVLSDTQYFGPGTRLTVL.

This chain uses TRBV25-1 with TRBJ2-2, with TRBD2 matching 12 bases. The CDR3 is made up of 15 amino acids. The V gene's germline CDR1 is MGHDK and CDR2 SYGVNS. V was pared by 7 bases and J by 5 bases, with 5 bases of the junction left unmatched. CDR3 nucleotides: TGTGCCAGCACCCTAGCGGGGGGGCCAACCGGGGAGCTGTTTTTT. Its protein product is CASTLAGGPTGELFF.

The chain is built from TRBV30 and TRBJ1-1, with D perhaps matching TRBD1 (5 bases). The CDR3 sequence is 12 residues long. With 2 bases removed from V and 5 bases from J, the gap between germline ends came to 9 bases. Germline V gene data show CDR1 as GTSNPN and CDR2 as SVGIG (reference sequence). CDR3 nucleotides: TGTGCCTGGAGTCCCAGGGTAACTGAAGCTTTCTTT. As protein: CAWSPRVTEAFF. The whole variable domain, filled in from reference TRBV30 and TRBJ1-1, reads SQTIHQWPATLVQPVGSPLSLECTVEGTSNPNLYWYRQAAGRGLQLLFYSVGIGQISSEVPQNLSASRPQDRQFILSSKKLLLSDSGFYLCAWSPRVTEAFFGQGTRLTVV.

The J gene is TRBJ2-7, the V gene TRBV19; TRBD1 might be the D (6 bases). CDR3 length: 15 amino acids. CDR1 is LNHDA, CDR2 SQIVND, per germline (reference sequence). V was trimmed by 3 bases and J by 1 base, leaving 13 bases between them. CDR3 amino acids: CASSILQGLSYEQYF. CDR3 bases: TGTGCCAGTAGTATCCTACAGGGTCTGTCCTACGAGCAGTACTTC.

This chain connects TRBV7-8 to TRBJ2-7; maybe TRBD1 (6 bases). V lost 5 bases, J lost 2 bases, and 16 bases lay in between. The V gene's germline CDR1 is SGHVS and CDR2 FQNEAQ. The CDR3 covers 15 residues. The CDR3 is CASSLRTVAAYEQYF. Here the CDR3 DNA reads TGTGCCAGCAGCCTCCGGACAGTGGCAGCCTACGAGCAGTACTTC.

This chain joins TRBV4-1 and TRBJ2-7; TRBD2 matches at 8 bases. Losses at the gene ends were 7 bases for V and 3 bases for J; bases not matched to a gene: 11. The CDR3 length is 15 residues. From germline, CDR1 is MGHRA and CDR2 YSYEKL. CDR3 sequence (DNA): TGCGCCAGCACTCGCAGCGGGAGAGACTTCTACGAGCAGTACTTC. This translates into CASTRSGRDFYEQYF.

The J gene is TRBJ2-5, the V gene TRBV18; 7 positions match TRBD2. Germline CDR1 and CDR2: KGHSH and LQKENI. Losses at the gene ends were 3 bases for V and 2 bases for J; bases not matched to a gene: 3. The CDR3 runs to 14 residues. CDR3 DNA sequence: TGTGCCAGCTCACCCCTAGCGGCACAAGAGACCCAGTACTTC. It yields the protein CASSPLAAQETQYF. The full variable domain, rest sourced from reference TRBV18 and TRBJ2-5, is NAGVMQNPRHLVRRRGQEARLRCSPMKGHSHVYWYRQLPEEGLKFMVYLQKENIIDESGMPKERFSAEFPKEGPSILRIQQVVRGDSAAYFCASSPLAAQETQYFGPGTRLLVL.

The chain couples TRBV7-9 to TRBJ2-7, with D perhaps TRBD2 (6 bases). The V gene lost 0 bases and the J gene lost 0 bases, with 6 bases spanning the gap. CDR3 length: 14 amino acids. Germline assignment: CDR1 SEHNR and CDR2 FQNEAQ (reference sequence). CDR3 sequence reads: CASSLAGGSYEQYF. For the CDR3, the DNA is TGTGCCAGCAGCTTAGCGGGAGGCTCCTACGAGCAGTACTTC.

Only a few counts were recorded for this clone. CDR3 sequence (DNA): TGTGCCAGCAGCTTCGTTGGGGGCCCGAGGACGAACACTGAAGCTTTCTTT. Translating it yields CASSFVGGPRTNTEAFF. The V and J genes are TRBV5-4 and TRBJ1-1; possible D gene TRBD1, 6 bases. The CDR3 consists of 17 residues. V was pared by 2 bases and J by 1 base, with 18 bases between. Germline V gives CDR1 SGHNT, CDR2 YYREEE (reference sequence). The entire variable domain, with the rest obtained from reference TRBV5-4 and TRBJ1-1, is as follows: ETGVTQSPTHLIKTRGQQVTLRCSSQSGHNTVSWYQQALGQGPQFIFQYYREEENGRGNFPPRFSGLQFPNYSSELNVNALELDDSALYLCASSFVGGPRTNTEAFFGQGTRLTVV.

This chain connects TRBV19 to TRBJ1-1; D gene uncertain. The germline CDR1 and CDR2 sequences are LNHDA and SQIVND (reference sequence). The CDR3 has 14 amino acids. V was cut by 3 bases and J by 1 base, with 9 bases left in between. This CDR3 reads CASSIAGKNTEAFF. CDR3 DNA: TGTGCCAGTAGTATTGCAGGAAAGAACACTGAAGCTTTCTTT.